The rows below give T cell receptor beta chains drawn from one sample of a study of response to subunit inactivated influenza vaccine. MiXCR, run by TCRdb on the RT-PCR reads, gives a single entry per CDR3 protein. The sample contains about 520,000 distinct CDR3 sequences, around 7.9% of which appear only once. Sequences were derived from PBMCs from blood, sampled around 25 months after vaccination. These receptors originate from a man between 50 and 70 years old who received an inactivated influenza vaccine. Each CDR3 is given with its conserved first and last residue.

v_gene: TRBV12-3/TRBV12-4
j_gene: TRBJ2-5
len: 15
CDR3aa: CASSHPQGLQETQYF

v_gene: TRBV3-1
j_gene: TRBJ2-7
len: 15
CDR3aa: CACSKQAPFTHEQYF

v_gene: TRBV6-2/TRBV6-3
j_gene: TRBJ2-2
len: 17
CDR3aa: CASSSPDYTKATGELFF

v_gene: TRBV28
j_gene: TRBJ2-3
len: 15
CDR3aa: CASSFSGRPTDTQYF

v_gene: TRBV12-3/TRBV12-4
j_gene: TRBJ1-1
len: 14
CDR3aa: CASSSDGPNTEAFF

v_gene: TRBV12-3/TRBV12-4
j_gene: TRBJ1-2
len: 13
CDR3aa: CASSLELNYGYTF

v_gene: TRBV19
j_gene: TRBJ1-2
len: 14
CDR3aa: CASSAHGWARGYTF

v_gene: TRBV4-1
j_gene: TRBJ2-3
len: 16
CDR3aa: CASSQTRLSPTNTQYF

v_gene: TRBV10-3
j_gene: TRBJ2-7
len: 14
CDR3aa: CAISDPRITYEQYF

v_gene: TRBV7-2
j_gene: TRBJ1-4
len: 13
CDR3aa: CASSSRSSEKLFF

v_gene: TRBV7-2
j_gene: TRBJ2-1
len: 16
CDR3aa: CASSLATALSYNEQFF

v_gene: TRBV10-1
j_gene: TRBJ2-1
len: 16
CDR3aa: CASSDRTGLSYNEQFF

v_gene: TRBV30
j_gene: TRBJ2-2
len: 13
CDR3aa: CAWAARNTGELFF

v_gene: TRBV27
j_gene: TRBJ2-7
len: 16
CDR3aa: CASSRSGEVATYEQYF

v_gene: TRBV6-5
j_gene: TRBJ1-6
len: 16
CDR3aa: CASSYETGTGNSPLHF

v_gene: TRBV12-3/TRBV12-4
j_gene: TRBJ1-1
len: 14
CDR3aa: CASSSGQGGAEAFF

v_gene: TRBV5-1
j_gene: TRBJ2-2
len: 13
CDR3aa: CASSPLRTGELFF

v_gene: TRBV7-2
j_gene: TRBJ1-5
len: 14
CDR3aa: CASSPEYSNQPQHF

v_gene: TRBV9
j_gene: TRBJ2-1
len: 16
CDR3aa: CASSVASGNSYNEQFF

v_gene: TRBV11-3
j_gene: TRBJ2-5
len: 13
CDR3aa: CASSQTYSETQYF

v_gene: TRBV11-3
j_gene: TRBJ2-5
len: 13
CDR3aa: CASSRLGQETQYF

v_gene: TRBV5-6
j_gene: TRBJ1-1
len: 15
CDR3aa: CASSPMGGMNTEAFF

v_gene: TRBV12-3/TRBV12-4
j_gene: TRBJ2-1
len: 13
CDR3aa: CASSGEGAHEQFF

v_gene: TRBV28
j_gene: TRBJ1-2
len: 15
CDR3aa: CASSLGTGGQYGYTF

v_gene: TRBV20-1
j_gene: TRBJ2-3
len: 16
CDR3aa: CSARGPFPLGTDTQYF

v_gene: TRBV7-2
j_gene: TRBJ2-7
len: 14
CDR3aa: CASSLDITAHEQYF

v_gene: TRBV7-2
j_gene: TRBJ2-1
len: 16
CDR3aa: CASSLQSGTSYNEQFF

v_gene: TRBV12-3/TRBV12-4
j_gene: TRBJ2-5
len: 14
CDR3aa: CASSLGSTPETQYF

v_gene: TRBV5-1
j_gene: TRBJ2-5
len: 13
CDR3aa: CASREQPQETQYF

v_gene: TRBV28
j_gene: TRBJ1-2
len: 13
CDR3aa: CASREQGARGYTF

v_gene: TRBV27
j_gene: TRBJ2-3
len: 14
CDR3aa: CASAWDRITDTQYF

v_gene: TRBV2
j_gene: TRBJ2-2
len: 15
CDR3aa: CASSEGLENTGELFF

v_gene: TRBV10-3
j_gene: TRBJ2-2
len: 14
CDR3aa: CAISELRFTGELFF

v_gene: TRBV10-3
j_gene: TRBJ2-1
len: 15
CDR3aa: CAISAGTGRDNEQFF

v_gene: TRBV21-1
j_gene: TRBJ1-3
len: 16
CDR3aa: CASSVHSLSSGNTIYF

v_gene: TRBV7-9
j_gene: TRBJ2-1
len: 14
CDR3aa: CASSSPQRGGEQFF

v_gene: TRBV3-1
j_gene: TRBJ2-2
len: 17
CDR3aa: CASSHEILAGVTGELFF

v_gene: TRBV3-1
j_gene: TRBJ2-7
len: 15
CDR3aa: CASSPRSGVTGEQYF

v_gene: TRBV7-8
j_gene: TRBJ2-3
len: 15
CDR3aa: CASNPRPDDTDTQYF

v_gene: TRBV7-8
j_gene: TRBJ2-1
len: 12
CDR3aa: CASSLLVHEQFF

v_gene: TRBV20-1
j_gene: TRBJ2-1
len: 11
CDR3aa: CSARTGVLQFF

v_gene: TRBV14
j_gene: TRBJ2-3
len: 15
CDR3aa: CASSPHHYSTDTQYF

v_gene: TRBV29-1
j_gene: TRBJ2-7
len: 14
CDR3aa: CSVLSPGTGYEQYF

v_gene: TRBV12-3/TRBV12-4
j_gene: TRBJ2-7
len: 16
CDR3aa: CASSLPRTGGVYEQYF

v_gene: TRBV4-3
j_gene: TRBJ1-1
len: 15
CDR3aa: CASSQVGVGGTEAFF

v_gene: TRBV7-2
j_gene: TRBJ2-2
len: 16
CDR3aa: CASSVGLAGNTGELFF

v_gene: TRBV20-1
j_gene: TRBJ2-7
len: 14
CDR3aa: CSAAPGLAFHEQYF

v_gene: TRBV5-6
j_gene: TRBJ2-3
len: 14
CDR3aa: CASSWWDNTDTQYF

v_gene: TRBV5-1
j_gene: TRBJ2-4
len: 14
CDR3aa: CASSFGTPGNIQYF

v_gene: TRBV4-2
j_gene: TRBJ2-3
len: 16
CDR3aa: CASSQDPPDRGDTQYF

v_gene: TRBV12-3/TRBV12-4
j_gene: TRBJ2-2
len: 16
CDR3aa: CASSLGTSGSTGELFF

v_gene: TRBV29-1
j_gene: TRBJ2-2
len: 14
CDR3aa: CSVVGGRSPGELFF

v_gene: TRBV28
j_gene: TRBJ2-5
len: 17
CDR3aa: CAIHKASLAGGQETQYF

v_gene: TRBV6-1
j_gene: TRBJ1-1
len: 17
CDR3aa: CASRQRAIPGPSGEAFF

v_gene: TRBV29-1
j_gene: TRBJ2-1
len: 15
CDR3aa: CSVEDRWAADNEQFF

v_gene: TRBV27
j_gene: TRBJ1-2
len: 16
CDR3aa: CASSSLPGPPESGYTF

v_gene: TRBV15
j_gene: TRBJ1-5
len: 15
CDR3aa: CATRPTGTHNQPQHF

v_gene: TRBV30
j_gene: TRBJ2-7
len: 13
CDR3aa: CAWSVRQAGEQYF

v_gene: TRBV20-1
j_gene: TRBJ2-7
len: 14
CDR3aa: CSAHGGTGSYEQYF

v_gene: TRBV3-1
j_gene: TRBJ2-1
len: 15
CDR3aa: CASSQRLAGGNEQFF